The present TCR beta chain was sequenced within a study of blood T cell repertoires in COVID-19. Whole-study context: Samples representing acute and convalescent COVID-19 were sourced from the United States, Italy and Spain.

Germline CDR1 LNHDA, CDR2 SQIVND (reference sequence). The CDR3 consists of 12 residues. The ends were cut back, 3 bases at V and 5 bases at J, with 7 bases in the middle. TCRdb keeps only in-frame clones here, not all; method: immunoSEQ multiplex PCR. Of around 210,000 clones detected, 65% to 90% appear once; the ten largest clones hold 5.1%. What was sequenced was peripheral blood. The V gene is TRBV19, the J gene TRBJ1-2; D call uncertain. The TCR originated in a man aged 45-65 years with COVID-19, enrolled during active disease. CDR3 DNA sequence: TGTGCCAGTAGTATTCTAGGTTATGGCTACACCTTC. Translation: CASSILGYGYTF.